The T cell receptor (beta chain) under discussion was sequenced for a study of control samples from healthy donors and cancer patients. Some clones are missing from TCRdb's copy, which holds only in-frame ones; the method was immunoSEQ multiplex PCR. The table records about 120,000 clones, under 95% of them present only once. The CDR3 runs 15 residues. Germline V lookup: CDR1 MRHNA, CDR2 SNTAGT. V lost 7 bases, J lost 3 bases, and 8 bases stayed unmatched. This clone occurred once. The source of this sequence is a man in his fifties or sixties with head and neck cancer. Specimen: PBMCs. The chain uses TRBV6-4 and TRBJ2-4, with 8 nucleotides matching TRBD2. The CDR3 protein is CASTPLREGKNIQYF. The CDR3 DNA reads as TGTGCCAGCACACCCCTACGGGAGGGCAAAAACATTCAGTACTTC.